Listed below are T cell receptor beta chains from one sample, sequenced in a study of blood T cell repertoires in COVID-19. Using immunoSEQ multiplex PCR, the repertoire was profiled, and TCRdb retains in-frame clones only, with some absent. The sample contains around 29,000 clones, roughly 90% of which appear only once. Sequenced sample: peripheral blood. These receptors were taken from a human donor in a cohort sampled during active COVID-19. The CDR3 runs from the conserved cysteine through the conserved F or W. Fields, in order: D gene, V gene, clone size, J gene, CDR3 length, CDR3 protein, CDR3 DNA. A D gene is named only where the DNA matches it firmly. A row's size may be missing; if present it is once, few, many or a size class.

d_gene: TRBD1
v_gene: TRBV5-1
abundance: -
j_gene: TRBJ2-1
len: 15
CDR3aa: CASSFGQGADNEQFF
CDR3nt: TGCGCCAGCAGCTTCGGACAGGGGGCTGACAATGAGCAGTTCTTC

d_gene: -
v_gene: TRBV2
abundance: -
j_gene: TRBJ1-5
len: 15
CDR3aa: CASTQGQTSNQPQHF
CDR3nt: TGTGCCAGCACCCAGGGGCAGACAAGCAATCAGCCCCAGCATTTT

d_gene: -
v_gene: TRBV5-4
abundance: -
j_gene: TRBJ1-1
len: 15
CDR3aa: CASSPARGGDTEAFF
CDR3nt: TGTGCCAGCAGCCCTGCTAGGGGCGGTGACACTGAAGCTTTCTTT

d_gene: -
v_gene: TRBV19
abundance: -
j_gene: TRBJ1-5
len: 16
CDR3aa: CASSIPEIYSNQPQHF
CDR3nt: TGTGCCAGTAGTATTCCAGAAATTTATAGCAATCAGCCCCAGCATTTT

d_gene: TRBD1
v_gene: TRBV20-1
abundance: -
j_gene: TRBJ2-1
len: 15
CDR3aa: CSASHRDRTYNEQFF
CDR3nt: TGCAGTGCTAGTCATCGGGACAGGACCTACAATGAGCAGTTCTTC

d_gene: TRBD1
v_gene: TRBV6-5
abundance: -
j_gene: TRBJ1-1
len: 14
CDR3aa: CASSFRGLGTEAFF
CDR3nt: TGTGCCAGCAGTTTCAGGGGGCTGGGCACTGAAGCTTTCTTT

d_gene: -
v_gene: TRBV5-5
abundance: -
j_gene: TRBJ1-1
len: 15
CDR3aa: CASSFPQGLRTEAFF
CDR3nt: TGTGCCAGCAGCTTCCCCCAGGGGTTACGAACTGAAGCTTTCTTT

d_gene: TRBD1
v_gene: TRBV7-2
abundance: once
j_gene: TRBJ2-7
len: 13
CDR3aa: CASIGTDTYEQYF
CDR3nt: TGTGCCAGCATTGGGACAGACACCTACGAGCAGTACTTC

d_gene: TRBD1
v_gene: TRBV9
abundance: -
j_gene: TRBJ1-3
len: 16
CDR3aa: CASSVALRGSGNTIYF
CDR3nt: TGTGCCAGCAGCGTAGCTCTCAGGGGGTCTGGAAACACCATATATTTT

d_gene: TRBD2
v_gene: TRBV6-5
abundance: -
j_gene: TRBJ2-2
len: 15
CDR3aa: CASSGAGGWTGELFF
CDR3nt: TGTGCCAGCAGCGGAGCGGGGGGATGGACCGGGGAGCTGTTTTTT

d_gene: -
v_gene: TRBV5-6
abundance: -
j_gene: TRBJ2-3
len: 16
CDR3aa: CASSLPGTSLIDTQYF
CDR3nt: TGTGCCAGCAGCTTGCCCGGGACATCCCTTATAGATACGCAGTATTTT

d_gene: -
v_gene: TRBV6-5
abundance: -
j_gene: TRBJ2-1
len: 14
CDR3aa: CASSLRQVGNEQFF
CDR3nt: TGTGCCAGCAGTTTAAGACAGGTTGGCAATGAGCAGTTCTTC

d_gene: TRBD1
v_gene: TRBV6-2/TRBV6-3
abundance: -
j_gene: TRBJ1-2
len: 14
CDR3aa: CASSSSTGFDGYTF
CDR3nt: TGTGCCAGCAGTTCCTCGACAGGGTTTGACGGCTACACCTTC

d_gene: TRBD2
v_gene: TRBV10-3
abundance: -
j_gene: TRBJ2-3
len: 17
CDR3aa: CAIIKGLAGGSTDTQYF
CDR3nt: TGTGCCATCATTAAAGGACTAGCGGGGGGCTCCACAGATACGCAGTATTTT

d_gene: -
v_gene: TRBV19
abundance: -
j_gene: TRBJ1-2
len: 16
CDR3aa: CASSIRAAGLNYGYTF
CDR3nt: TGTGCCAGTAGTATCAGGGCCGCCGGCTTGAACTATGGCTACACCTTC

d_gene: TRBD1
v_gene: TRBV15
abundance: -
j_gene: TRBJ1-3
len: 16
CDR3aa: CATQGTGGEGGNTIYF
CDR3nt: TGTGCCACTCAAGGGACAGGGGGCGAGGGTGGAAACACCATATATTTT

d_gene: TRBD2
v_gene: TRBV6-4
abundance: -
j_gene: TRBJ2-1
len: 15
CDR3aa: CASSEWGGLPNEQFF
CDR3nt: TGTGCCAGCAGTGAGTGGGGAGGGTTACCCAATGAGCAGTTCTTC

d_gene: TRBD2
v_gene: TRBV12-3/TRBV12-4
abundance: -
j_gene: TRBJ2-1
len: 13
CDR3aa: CASSFGAGVEQFF
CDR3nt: TGTGCCAGCAGTTTTGGGGCGGGGGTTGAGCAGTTCTTC

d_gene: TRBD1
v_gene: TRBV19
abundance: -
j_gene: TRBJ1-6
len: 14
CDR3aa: CASSSTGDESPLHF
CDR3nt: TGTGCCAGTAGTAGCACAGGGGATGAATCACCCCTCCACTTT

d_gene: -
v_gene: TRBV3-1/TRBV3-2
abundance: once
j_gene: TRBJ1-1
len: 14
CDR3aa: CASSQQQDGPWAFF
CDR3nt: TGTGCCAGCAGCCAACAACAGGACGGGCCCTGGGCTTTCTTT

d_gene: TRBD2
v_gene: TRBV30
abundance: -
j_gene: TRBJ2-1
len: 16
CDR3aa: CAWSVRSGGGYNEQFF
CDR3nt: TGTGCCTGGAGTGTACGTAGCGGGGGGGGTTACAATGAGCAGTTCTTC

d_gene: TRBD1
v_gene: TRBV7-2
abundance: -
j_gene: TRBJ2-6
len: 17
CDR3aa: CASSSGQGATGANVLTF
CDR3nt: TGTGCCAGCAGCTCGGGACAGGGGGCGACTGGGGCCAACGTCCTGACTTTC

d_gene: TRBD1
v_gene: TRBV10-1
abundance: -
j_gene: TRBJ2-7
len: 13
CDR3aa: CASSGTGSGEQYF
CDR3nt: TGCGCCAGCAGTGGGACAGGGTCGGGCGAGCAGTACTTC

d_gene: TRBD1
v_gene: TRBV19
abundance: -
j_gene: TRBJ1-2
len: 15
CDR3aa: CASDARGQGFYGYTF
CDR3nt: TGTGCCAGTGATGCTCGGGGACAGGGGTTTTATGGCTACACCTTC

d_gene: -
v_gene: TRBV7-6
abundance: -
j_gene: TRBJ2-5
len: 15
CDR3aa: CASSLGRAPQETQYF
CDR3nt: TGTGCCAGCAGCTTAGGCCGAGCGCCCCAAGAGACCCAGTACTTC

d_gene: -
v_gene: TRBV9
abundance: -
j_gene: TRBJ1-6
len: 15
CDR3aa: CASSAPGAYNSPLHF
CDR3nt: TGTGCCAGCAGCGCGCCGGGGGCCTATAATTCACCCCTCCACTTT

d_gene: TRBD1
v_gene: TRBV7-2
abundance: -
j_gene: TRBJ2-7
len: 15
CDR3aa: CASSPDREFGYEQYF
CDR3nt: TGTGCCAGCAGTCCGGACAGGGAATTTGGGTACGAGCAGTACTTC

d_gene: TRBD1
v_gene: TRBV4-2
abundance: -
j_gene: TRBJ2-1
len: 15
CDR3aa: CASSQRTGTYNEQFF
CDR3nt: TGTGCCAGCAGCCAAAGGACAGGGACTTACAATGAGCAGTTCTTC

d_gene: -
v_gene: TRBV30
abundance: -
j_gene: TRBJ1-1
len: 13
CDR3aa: CAWSTAQNTEAFF
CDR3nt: TGTGCCTGGAGTACCGCACAAAACACTGAAGCTTTCTTT

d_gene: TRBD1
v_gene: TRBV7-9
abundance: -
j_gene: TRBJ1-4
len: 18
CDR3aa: CASSLAPTGVIANEKLFF
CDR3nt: TGTGCCAGCAGCTTAGCGCCGACAGGGGTCATCGCTAATGAAAAACTGTTTTTT

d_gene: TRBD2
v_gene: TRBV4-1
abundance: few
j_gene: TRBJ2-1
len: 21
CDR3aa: CASSQDPLRGQSGLALNEQFF
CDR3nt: TGCGCCAGCAGCCAAGATCCCCTGAGGGGGCAGAGCGGACTAGCGTTAAATGAGCAGTTCTTC

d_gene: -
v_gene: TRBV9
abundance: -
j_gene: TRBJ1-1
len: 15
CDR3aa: CASSVTGQMNTEAFF
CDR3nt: TGTGCCAGCAGCGTAACAGGACAGATGAACACTGAAGCTTTCTTT

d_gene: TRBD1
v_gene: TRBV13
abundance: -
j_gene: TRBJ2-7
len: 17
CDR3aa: CASSSETGGADTYEQYF
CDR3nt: TGTGCCAGCAGCTCCGAAACAGGGGGCGCTGACACCTACGAGCAGTACTTC

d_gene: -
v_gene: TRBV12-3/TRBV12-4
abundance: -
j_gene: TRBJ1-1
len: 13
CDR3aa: CASSRKSGTEAFF
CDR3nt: TGTGCCAGCAGTCGCAAGTCCGGCACTGAAGCTTTCTTT

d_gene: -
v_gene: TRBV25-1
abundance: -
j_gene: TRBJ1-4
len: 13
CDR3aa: CASSGLTGKKLFF
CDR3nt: TGTGCCAGCAGTGGGCTTACAGGGAAAAAACTGTTTTTT

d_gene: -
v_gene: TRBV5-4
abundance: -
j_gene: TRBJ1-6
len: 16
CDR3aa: CASSTTPGALNSPLHF
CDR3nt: TGTGCCAGCAGCACCACCCCTGGGGCCCTTAATTCACCCCTCCACTTT

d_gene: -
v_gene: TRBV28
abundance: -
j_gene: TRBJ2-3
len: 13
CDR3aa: CASSTPGTRKPYF
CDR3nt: TGTGCCAGCAGCACCCCCGGGACACGAAAGCCGTATTTT

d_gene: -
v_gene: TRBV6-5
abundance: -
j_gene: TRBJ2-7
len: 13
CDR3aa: CASSYSRIYEQYF
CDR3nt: TGTGCCAGCAGCTACTCCAGGATCTACGAGCAGTACTTC

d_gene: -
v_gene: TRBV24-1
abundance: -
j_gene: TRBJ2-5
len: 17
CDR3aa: CATRIMRDFWAQETQYF
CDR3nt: TGTGCCACCAGAATTATGCGGGACTTCTGGGCCCAAGAGACCCAGTACTTC

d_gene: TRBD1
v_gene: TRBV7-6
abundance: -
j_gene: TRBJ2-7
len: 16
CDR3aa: CASSLGPGQGVHEQYF
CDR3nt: TGTGCCAGCAGCTTAGGCCCTGGACAGGGGGTTCACGAGCAGTACTTC

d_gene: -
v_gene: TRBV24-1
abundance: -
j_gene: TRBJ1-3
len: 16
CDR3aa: CATSDLLRISGNTIYF
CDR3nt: TGTGCCACCAGTGATTTACTACGGATCTCTGGAAACACCATATATTTT

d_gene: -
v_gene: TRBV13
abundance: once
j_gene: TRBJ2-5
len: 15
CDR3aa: CASSFGRGAGETQYF
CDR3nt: TGTGCCAGCAGCTTCGGACGGGGGGCGGGGGAGACCCAGTACTTC

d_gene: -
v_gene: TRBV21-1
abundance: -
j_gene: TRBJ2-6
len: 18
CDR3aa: CASSPGGTGVSGANVLTF
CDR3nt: TGTGCCAGCAGCCCTGGAGGGACAGGAGTCTCTGGGGCCAACGTCCTGACTTTC

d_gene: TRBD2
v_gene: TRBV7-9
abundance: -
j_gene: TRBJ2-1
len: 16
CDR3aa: CASSSIRGGSYNEQFF
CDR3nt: TGTGCCAGCAGCTCGATACGCGGGGGTTCCTACAATGAGCAGTTCTTC

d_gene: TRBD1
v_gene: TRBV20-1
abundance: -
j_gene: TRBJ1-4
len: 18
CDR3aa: CSASGGDRGQGTNEKLFF
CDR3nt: TGCAGTGCTAGTGGAGGGGATAGGGGGCAGGGAACTAATGAAAAACTGTTTTTT

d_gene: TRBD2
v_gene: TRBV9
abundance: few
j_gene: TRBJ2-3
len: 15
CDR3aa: CASSSSGGTADTQYF
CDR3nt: TGTGCCAGCAGCTCTAGCGGGGGGACCGCAGATACGCAGTATTTT

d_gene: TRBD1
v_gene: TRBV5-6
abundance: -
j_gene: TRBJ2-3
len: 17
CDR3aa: CASSLDTGAPFMDTQYF
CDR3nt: TGTGCCAGCAGCTTGGATACAGGGGCCCCCTTTATGGATACGCAGTATTTT

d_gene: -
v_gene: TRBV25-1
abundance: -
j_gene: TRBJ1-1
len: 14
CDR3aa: CASRRAGDYTEAFF
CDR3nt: TGTGCCAGCAGGAGGGCAGGGGATTACACTGAAGCTTTCTTT